This T cell receptor (beta chain) was obtained from a study of beta chain features in type 1 diabetes. All of the isolated RNA was reverse transcribed, so expressed TCRB transcripts were sequenced. Libraries were prepared by immunoSEQ multiplex PCR; TCRdb keeps only in-frame clonotypes and omits some of them. The sample consists of some 150,000 clones, approximately 10% of them appearing once. Notes on the study in general: There were fewer insertions and more deletions at the VDJ junctions of type 1 diabetes patients. In the patient group, naive, central memory and Treg TCRB repertoires seemed more alike than in the healthy donor group.

CDR3 length equals 18 residues. The J segment lost 7 bases and the V segment lost 3 bases, leaving 11 bases of the junction unmatched. Germline CDR1 reads SGHNT; CDR2 reads YYREEE (reference sequence). Turning to this clone: What it recognizes is unknown.

The chain employs TRBV5-4 and TRBJ2-1; TRBD2 aligns across 15 bases. Sequencing was carried out using central memory CD4+ T cells from blood. The TCR sequence derives from a woman aged 40 to 50 in good health. CDR3 protein: CASSSGLAGGPSRNEQFF. CDR3 in DNA: TGTGCCAGCAGCTCAGGACTAGCGGGGGGGCCGAGTCGGAATGAGCAGTTCTTC.